The 3 T cell receptor beta chains given below trace back to one sample, sequenced in a study of beta chain features in type 1 diabetes. Study results and limitations: When Type 1 diabetes patients were examined, their TCRB CDR3s proved moderately but significantly shorter in all four CD4+ subsets.

The authors reverse transcribed all of the isolated RNA, so sequencing captured expressed TCRB transcripts. Sequencing was performed with immunoSEQ multiplex PCR; in TCRdb, only in-frame clones are kept and a portion is missing. The sample consists of some 640,000 clones, over 12% of them appearing once. The antigens these receptors bind are not known. Sequencing was performed on naive CD4+ T cells from blood. The receptor set was obtained from a man aged 18 to 30 with type 1 diabetes.

This clone was seen a handful of times. The chain joins TRBV25-1 to TRBJ1-5; no firm D call. V was trimmed by 6 bases and J by 1 base, leaving 7 bases between them. Germline CDR1 and CDR2: MGHDK and SYGVNS. This CDR3 contains 13 residues. This CDR3 reads CASRQESNQPQHF. CDR3 coding DNA: TGTGCCAGCAGGCAGGAGAGCAATCAGCCCCAGCATTTT.

In this sample, this clone turned up a few times. The rearrangement links TRBV7-2 to TRBJ2-3; D is perhaps TRBD2 (5 bases). Deletions cut 4 bases from V and 6 bases from J, with 11 bases between. CDR1 SGHTA and CDR2 FQGNSA come from the germline V gene. CDR3 size: 13 residues. The CDR3 coding sequence is TGTGCCAGCAGCTCCGGCACGGGGGATACGCAGTATTTT. Amino acids: CASSSGTGDTQYF.

This clone was picked up one time. The chain recombines TRBV6-6 with TRBJ1-1; D unresolved. Germline V gives CDR1 MNHNY, CDR2 SVGAGI (reference sequence). The V end lost 4 bases, the J end lost 1 base, and 7 bases lay between the germline ends. The CDR3 sequence is 13 residues long. DNA for the CDR3: TGTGCCAGCAGTTTGGCGGGGAACACTGAAGCTTTCTTT. Translation: CASSLAGNTEAFF.